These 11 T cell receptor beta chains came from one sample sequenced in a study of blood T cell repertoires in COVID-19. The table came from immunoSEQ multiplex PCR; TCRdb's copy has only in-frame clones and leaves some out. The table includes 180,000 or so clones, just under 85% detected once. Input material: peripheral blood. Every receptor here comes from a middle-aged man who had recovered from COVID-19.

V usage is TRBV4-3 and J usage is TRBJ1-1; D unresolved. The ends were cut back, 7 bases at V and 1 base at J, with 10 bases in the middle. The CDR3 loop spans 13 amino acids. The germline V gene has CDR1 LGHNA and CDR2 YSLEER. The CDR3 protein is CASTSGRNTEAFF. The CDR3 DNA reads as TGCGCCAGCACGTCGGGGAGGAACACTGAAGCTTTCTTT.

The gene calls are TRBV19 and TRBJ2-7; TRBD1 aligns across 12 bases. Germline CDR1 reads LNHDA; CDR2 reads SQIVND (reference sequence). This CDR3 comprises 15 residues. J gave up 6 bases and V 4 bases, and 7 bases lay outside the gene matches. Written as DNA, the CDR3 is TGTGCCAGTAGTACCCCGGGACAGGGGGCTAGCGAGCAGTACTTC. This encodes CASSTPGQGASEQYF.

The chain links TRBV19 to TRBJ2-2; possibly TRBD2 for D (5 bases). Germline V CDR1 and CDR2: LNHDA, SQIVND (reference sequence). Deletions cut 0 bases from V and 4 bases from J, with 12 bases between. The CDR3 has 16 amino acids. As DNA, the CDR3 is TGTGCCAGTAGTATAGAGGAAGGGAGTGCCACCGGGGAGCTGTTTTTT. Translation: CASSIEEGSATGELFF.

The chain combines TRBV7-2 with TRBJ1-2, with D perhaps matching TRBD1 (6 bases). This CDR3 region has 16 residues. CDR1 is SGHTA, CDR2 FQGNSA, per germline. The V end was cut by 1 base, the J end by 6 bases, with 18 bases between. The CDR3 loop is CASSLVGGAGRNGYTF. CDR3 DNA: TGTGCCAGCAGCTTAGTGGGGGGGGCAGGGAGGAATGGCTACACCTTC.

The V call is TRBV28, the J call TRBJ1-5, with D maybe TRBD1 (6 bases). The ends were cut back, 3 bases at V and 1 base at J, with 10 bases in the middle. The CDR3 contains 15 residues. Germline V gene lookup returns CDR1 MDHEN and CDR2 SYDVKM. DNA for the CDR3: TGTGCCAGCAGTTTGGGGACATTAAGCAATCAGCCCCAGCATTTT. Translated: CASSLGTLSNQPQHF.

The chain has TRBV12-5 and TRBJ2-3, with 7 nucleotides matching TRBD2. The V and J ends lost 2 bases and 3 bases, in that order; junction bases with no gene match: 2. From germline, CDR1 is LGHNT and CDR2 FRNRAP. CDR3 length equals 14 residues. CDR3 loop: CASGLSGETDTQYF. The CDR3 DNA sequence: TGTGCTAGTGGTTTGAGCGGGGAAACAGATACGCAGTATTTT.

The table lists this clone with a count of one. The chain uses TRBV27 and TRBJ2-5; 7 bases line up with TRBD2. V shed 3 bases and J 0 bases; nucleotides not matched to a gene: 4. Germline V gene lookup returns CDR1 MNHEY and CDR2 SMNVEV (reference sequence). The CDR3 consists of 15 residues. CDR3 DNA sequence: TGTGCCAGCAGTTTGCGGACTAGGCACCAAGAGACCCAGTACTTC. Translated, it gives CASSLRTRHQETQYF.

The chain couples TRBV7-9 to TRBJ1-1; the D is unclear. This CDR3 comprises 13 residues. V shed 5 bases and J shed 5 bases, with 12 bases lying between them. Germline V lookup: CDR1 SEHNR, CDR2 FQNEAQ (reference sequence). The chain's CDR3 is CASSPQVQTEAFF. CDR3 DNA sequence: TGTGCCAGCAGCCCGCAAGTTCAGACTGAAGCTTTCTTT.

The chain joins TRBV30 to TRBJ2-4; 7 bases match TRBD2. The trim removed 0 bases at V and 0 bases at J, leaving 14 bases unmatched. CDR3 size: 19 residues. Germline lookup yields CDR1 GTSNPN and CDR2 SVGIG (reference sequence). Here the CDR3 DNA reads TGTGCCTGGAGTGTACCTATGGGCCGACTAGCAAAAGCCAAAAACATTCAGTACTTC. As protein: CAWSVPMGRLAKAKNIQYF.

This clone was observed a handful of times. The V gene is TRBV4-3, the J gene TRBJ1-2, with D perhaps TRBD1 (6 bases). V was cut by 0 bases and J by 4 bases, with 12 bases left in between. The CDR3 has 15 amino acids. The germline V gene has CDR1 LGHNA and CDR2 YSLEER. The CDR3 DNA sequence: TGCGCCAGCAGCCAAGATCTAGGACAGCTCTATGGCTACACCTTC. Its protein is CASSQDLGQLYGYTF.

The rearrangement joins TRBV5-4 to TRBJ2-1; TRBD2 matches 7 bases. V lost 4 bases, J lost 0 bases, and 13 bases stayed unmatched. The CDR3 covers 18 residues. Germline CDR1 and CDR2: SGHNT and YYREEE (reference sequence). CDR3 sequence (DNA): TGTGCCAGCAGCCCCCCTACCCGATCTAGCGGCTCCTACAATGAGCAGTTCTTC. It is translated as CASSPPTRSSGSYNEQFF.